This TCR beta chain was sequenced during a study of blood T cell repertoires in COVID-19. Study context: Samples taken during acute and convalescent COVID-19 were collected in the United States, Italy and Spain. PBMCs, B-cell-depleted T cells, or T cells were the source of the cDNA or gDNA that made up the material.

Source study methods: By means of reference gene primer amplification, nucleated cell counts were estimated. Repertoires were generated with immunoSEQ multiplex PCR, while TCRdb's copy carries only in-frame clones and drops some. V and J calls and clone size are copied from that table; D and trimming were computed from the DNA. Counted here are approximately 120,000 clones, about four fifths occurring once; the ten biggest clones make up roughly 10%. J lost 8 bases, V lost 2 bases, and 9 bases had no gene match. The germline V gene has CDR1 MNHEY and CDR2 SMNVEV (reference sequence). The length of the CDR3 is 16 residues.

The sample was peripheral blood. The chain carries TRBV27 and TRBJ1-2, with 12 bases matching TRBD1. The receptor comes from a human donor in a cohort sampled during active COVID-19. Written as DNA, the CDR3 is TGTGCCAGCAGTTTAGGAGGGGACAGGGGGCGCGAAGGCTACACCTTC. Translated, it gives CASSLGGDRGREGYTF.